This T cell receptor (beta chain) derives from a study of T cells in Graves' hyperthyroidism and ophthalmopathy. On this clonotype itself: Its antigen is undetermined.

The CDR3 regions of TCR beta were amplified from RNA transcripts. When the TCR CDR3 underwent first-round RT-PCR, the HTBI primer set was used. One entry per CDR3 protein, called by TCRdb with MiXCR from the multiplex PCR reads. The sample has 300,000 to 400,000 distinct CDR3 sequences; roughly 20% are singletons. Germline V gene sequence: CDR1 SGHDN, CDR2 FVKESK. The V gene lost 6 bases and the J gene lost 6 bases, with 9 bases spanning the gap. The CDR3 spans 12 residues. Clinicians diagnosed patients from clinical symptoms, serum thyroxine and TRAb, thyroid ultrasound and orbital computed tomography. Overall study results and limits: Most expanded thyroid clonotypes above 0.001 recurred in blood.

The V call is TRBV14, the J call TRBJ2-1; D is ambiguous. The sequencing sample was made of blood. The sequence came from a woman aged 45-59 years with Graves' hyperthyroidism. DNA of the CDR3: TGTGCCAGCAGGGGTTACCTCAATGAGCAGTTCTTC. This gives the protein CASRGYLNEQFF.